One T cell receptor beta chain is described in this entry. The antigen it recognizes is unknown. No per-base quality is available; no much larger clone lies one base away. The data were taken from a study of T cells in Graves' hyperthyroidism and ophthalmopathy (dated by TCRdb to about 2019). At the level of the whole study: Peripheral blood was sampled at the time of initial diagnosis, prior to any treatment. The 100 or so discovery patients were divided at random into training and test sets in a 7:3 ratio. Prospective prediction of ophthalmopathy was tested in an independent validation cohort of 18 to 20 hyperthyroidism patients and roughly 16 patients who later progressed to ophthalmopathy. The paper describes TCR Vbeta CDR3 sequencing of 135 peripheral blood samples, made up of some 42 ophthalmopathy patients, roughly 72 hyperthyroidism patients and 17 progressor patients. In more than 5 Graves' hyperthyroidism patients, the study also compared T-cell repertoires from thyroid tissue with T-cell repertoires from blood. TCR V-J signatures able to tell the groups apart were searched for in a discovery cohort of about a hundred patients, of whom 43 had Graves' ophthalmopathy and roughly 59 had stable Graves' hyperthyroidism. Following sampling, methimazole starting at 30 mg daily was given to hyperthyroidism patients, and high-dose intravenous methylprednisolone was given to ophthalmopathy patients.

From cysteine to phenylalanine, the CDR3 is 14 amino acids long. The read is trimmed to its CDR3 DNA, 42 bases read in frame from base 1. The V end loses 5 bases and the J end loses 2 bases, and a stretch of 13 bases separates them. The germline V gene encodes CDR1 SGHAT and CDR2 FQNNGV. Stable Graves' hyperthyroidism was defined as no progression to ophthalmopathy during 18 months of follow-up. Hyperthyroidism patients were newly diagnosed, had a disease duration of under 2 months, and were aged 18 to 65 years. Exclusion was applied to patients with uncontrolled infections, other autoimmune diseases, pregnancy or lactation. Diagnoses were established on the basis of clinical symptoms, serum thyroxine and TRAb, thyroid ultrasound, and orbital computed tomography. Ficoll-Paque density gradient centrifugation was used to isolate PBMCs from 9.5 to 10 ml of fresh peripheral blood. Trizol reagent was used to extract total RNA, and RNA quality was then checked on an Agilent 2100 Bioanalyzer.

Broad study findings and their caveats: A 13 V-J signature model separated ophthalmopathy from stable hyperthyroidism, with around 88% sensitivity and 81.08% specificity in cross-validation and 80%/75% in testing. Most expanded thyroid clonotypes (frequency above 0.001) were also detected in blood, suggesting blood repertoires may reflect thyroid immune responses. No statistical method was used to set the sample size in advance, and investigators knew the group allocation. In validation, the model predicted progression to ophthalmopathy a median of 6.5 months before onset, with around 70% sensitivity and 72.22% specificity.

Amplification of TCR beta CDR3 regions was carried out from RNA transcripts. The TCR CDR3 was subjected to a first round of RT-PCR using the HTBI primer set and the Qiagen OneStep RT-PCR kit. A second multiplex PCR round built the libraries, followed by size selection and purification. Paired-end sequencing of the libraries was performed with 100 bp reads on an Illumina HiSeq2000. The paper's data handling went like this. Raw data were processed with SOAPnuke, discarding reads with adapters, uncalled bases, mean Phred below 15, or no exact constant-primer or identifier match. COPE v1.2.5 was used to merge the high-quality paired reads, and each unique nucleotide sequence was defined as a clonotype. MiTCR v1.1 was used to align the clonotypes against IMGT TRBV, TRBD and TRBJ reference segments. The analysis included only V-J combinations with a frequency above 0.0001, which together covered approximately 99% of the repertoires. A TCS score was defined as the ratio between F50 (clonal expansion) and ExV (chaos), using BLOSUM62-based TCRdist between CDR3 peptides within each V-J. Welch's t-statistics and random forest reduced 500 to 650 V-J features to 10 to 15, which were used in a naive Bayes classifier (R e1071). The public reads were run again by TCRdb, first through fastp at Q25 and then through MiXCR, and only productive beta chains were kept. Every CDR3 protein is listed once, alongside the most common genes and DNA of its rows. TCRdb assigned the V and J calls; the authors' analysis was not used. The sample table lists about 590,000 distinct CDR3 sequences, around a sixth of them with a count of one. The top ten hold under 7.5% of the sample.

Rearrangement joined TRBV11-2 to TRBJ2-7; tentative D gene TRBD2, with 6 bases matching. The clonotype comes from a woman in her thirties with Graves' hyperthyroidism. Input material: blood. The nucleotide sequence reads TGTGCCAGCAGCCCGCGGGATCATCCCTACGAGCAGTACTTC. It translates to CASSPRDHPYEQYF.